This TCR beta chain was identified during a study of T-cell memory formation after mild COVID-19. Study-level results: CM and EM subsets held most contracting CD4+ clones; EMRA held CD8+ ones.

V dropped 4 bases and J dropped 3 bases, with 4 bases sitting between them. CDR1 and CDR2 from the germline V gene are SEHNR and FQNEAQ (reference sequence). The CDR3 sequence is 12 residues long. This clonotype was found many times. What it binds is not known. One entry per CDR3 protein, called by TCRdb with MiXCR from the 5' RACE reads. The sample shows about 560,000 distinct CDR3 sequences, 20% to 25% of them seen only once. Sequencing was performed on PBMCs or a T cell subset sorted from them (not recorded which). This chain uses TRBV7-9 with TRBJ1-5, with no clear D. This receptor was identified in an adult woman who had mild COVID-19 (a few samples of this study predate the infection). Cell type and time point are not known. Written as DNA, the CDR3 is TGTGCCAGCAGCTCTCTCAATCAGCCCCAGCATTTT. As protein: CASSSLNQPQHF.